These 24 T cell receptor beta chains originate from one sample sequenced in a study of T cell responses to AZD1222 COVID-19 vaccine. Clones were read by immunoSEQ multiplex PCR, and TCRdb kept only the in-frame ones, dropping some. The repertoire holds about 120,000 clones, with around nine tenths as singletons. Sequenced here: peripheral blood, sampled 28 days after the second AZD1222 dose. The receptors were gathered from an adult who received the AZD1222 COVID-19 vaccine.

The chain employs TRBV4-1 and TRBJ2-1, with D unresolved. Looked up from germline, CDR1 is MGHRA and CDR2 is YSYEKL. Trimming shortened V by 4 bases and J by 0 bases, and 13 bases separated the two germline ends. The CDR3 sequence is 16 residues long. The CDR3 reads CASSPRSLGSYNEQFF. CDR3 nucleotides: TGCGCCAGCAGCCCCCGGTCCCTAGGCTCCTACAATGAGCAGTTCTTC.

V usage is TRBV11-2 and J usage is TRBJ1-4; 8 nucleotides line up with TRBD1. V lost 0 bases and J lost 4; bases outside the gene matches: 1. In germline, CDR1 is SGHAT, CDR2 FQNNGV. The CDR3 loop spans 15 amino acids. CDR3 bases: TGTGCCAGCAGCTTAGAGGGACAGGTTAATGAAAAACTGTTTTTT. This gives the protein CASSLEGQVNEKLFF.

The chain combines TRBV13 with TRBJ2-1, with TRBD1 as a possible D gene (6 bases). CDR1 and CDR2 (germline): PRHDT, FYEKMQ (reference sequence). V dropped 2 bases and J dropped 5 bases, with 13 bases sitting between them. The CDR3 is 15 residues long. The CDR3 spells CASSLPGGQHNEQFF. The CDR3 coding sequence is TGTGCCAGCAGCTTACCCGGAGGACAGCACAATGAGCAGTTCTTC.

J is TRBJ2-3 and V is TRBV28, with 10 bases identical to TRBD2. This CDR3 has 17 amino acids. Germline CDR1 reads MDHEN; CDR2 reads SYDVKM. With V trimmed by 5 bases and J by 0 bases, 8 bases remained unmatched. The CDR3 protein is CASSPYSGRPSTDTQYF. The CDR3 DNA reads TGTGCCAGCAGTCCCTATAGCGGGAGGCCTAGCACAGATACGCAGTATTTT.

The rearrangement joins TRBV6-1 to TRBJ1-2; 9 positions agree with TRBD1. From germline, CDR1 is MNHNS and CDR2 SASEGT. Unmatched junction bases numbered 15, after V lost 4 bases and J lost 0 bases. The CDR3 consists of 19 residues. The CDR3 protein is CASSGEVTGGLFTNYGYTF. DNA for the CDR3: TGTGCCAGCAGTGGGGAAGTTACAGGGGGCCTATTTACTAACTATGGCTACACCTTC.

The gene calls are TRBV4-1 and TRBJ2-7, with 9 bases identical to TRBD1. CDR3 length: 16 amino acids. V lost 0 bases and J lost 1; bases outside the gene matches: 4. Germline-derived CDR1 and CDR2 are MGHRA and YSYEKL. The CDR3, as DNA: TGCGCCAGCAGCCAAGATCCGGGACAGGGTTCCTACGAGCAGTACTTC. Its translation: CASSQDPGQGSYEQYF.

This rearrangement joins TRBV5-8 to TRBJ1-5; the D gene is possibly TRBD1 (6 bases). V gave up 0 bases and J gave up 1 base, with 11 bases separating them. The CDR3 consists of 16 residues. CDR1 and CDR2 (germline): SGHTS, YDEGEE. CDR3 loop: CASSLVGGRSNQPQHF. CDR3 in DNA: TGTGCCAGCAGCTTGGTTGGGGGGCGAAGCAATCAGCCCCAGCATTTT.

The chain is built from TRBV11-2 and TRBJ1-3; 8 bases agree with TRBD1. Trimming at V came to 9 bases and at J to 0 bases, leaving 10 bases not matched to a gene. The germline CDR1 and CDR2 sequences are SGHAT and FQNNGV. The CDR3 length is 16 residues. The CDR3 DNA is TGTGCCAGGGGGGGACAGGACCCCTTCTCTGGAAACACCATATATTTT. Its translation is CARGGQDPFSGNTIYF.

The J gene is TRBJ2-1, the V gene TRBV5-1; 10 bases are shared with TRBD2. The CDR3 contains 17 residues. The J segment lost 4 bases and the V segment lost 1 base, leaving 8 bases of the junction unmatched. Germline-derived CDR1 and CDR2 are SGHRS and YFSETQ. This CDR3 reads CASSLNLLAGTYNEQFF. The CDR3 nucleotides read TGCGCCAGCAGCTTGAACCTACTAGCGGGGACTTACAATGAGCAGTTCTTC.

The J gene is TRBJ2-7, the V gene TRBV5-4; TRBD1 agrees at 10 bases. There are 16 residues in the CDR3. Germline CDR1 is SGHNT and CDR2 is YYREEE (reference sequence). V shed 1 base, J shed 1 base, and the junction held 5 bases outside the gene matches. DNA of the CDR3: TGTGCCAGCAGCTTGATGGGACAGGGGACTTCCTACGAGCAGTACTTC. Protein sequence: CASSLMGQGTSYEQYF.

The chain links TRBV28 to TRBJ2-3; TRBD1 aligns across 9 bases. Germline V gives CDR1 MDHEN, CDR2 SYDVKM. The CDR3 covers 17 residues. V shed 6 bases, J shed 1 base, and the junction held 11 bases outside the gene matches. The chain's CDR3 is CASRGRGQGLGTDTQYF. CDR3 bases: TGTGCCAGCAGGGGGCGGGGACAGGGATTAGGCACAGATACGCAGTATTTT. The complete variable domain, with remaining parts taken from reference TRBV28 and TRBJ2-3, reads DVKVTQSSRYLVKRTGEKVFLECVQDMDHENMFWYRQDPGLGLRLIYFSYDVKMKEKGDIPEGYSVSREKKERFSLILESASTNQTSMYLCASRGRGQGLGTDTQYFGPGTRLTVL.

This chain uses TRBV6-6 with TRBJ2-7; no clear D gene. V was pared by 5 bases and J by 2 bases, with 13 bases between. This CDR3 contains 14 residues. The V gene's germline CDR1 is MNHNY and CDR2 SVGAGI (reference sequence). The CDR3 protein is CASSHGSSTYEQYF. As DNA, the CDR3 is TGTGCCAGCAGTCACGGCTCTTCAACCTACGAGCAGTACTTC.

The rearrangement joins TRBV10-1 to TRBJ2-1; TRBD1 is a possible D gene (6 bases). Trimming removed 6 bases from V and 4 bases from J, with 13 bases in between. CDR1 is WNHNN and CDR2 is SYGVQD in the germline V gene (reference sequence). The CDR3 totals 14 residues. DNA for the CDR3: TGCGCCAGCAGCCAGCGGACAGATTACAATGAGCAGTTCTTC. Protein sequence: CASSQRTDYNEQFF.

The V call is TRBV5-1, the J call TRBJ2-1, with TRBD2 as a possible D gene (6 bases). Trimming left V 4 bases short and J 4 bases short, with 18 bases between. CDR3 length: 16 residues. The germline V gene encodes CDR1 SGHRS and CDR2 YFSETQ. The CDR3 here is CASSPPAGPKYNEQFF. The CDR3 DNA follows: TGCGCCAGCAGCCCCCCTGCGGGACCAAAATACAATGAGCAGTTCTTC.

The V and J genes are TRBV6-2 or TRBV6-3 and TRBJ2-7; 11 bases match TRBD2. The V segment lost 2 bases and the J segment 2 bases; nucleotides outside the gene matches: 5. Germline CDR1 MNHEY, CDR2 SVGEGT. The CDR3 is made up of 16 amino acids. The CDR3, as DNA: TGTGCCAGCAGTTACCCAGGGACTAGCGGTACCTACGAGCAGTACTTC. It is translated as CASSYPGTSGTYEQYF.

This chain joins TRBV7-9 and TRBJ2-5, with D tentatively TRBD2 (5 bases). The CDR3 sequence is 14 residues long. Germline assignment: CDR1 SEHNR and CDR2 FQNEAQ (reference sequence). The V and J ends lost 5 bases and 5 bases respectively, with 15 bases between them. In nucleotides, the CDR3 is TGTGCCAGCAGCAAGAACAGCGGTGGGGAGACCCAGTACTTC. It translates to CASSKNSGGETQYF.

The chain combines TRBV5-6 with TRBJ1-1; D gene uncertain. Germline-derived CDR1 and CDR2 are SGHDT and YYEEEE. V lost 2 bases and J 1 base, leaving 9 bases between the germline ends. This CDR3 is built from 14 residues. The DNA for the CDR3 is TGTGCCAGCAGCTTAGTGGGTGGGAACACTGAAGCTTTCTTT. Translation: CASSLVGGNTEAFF.

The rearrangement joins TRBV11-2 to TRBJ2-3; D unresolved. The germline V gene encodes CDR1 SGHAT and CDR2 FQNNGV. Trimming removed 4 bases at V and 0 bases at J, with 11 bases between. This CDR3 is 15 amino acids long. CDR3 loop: CASSYTTGSTDTQYF. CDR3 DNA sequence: TGTGCCAGCAGCTACACAACGGGCAGCACAGATACGCAGTATTTT.

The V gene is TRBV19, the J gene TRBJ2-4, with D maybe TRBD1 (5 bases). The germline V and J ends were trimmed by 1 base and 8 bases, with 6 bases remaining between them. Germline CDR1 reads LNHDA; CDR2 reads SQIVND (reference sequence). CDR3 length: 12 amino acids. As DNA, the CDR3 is TGTGCCAGTAGTATAGGCAGGGACATTCAGTACTTC. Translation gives CASSIGRDIQYF.

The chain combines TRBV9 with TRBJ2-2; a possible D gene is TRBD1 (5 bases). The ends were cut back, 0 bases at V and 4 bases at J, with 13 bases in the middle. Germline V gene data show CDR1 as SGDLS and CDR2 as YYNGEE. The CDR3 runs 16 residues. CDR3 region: CASSVGEGARTGELFF. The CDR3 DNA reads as TGTGCCAGCAGCGTAGGTGAAGGGGCCCGCACCGGGGAGCTGTTTTTT.

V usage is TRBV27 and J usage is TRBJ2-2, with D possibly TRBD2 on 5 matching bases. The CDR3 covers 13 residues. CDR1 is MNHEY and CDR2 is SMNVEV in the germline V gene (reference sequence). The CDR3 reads CAVGAGNTGELFF. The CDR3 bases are TGTGCGGTTGGTGCGGGGAACACCGGGGAGCTGTTTTTT.

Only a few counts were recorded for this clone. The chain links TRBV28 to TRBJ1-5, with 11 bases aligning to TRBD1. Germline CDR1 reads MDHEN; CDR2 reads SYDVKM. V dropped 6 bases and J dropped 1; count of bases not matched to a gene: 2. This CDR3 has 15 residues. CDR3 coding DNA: TGTGCCAGCAGAGGACAGGGGGCCAGCAATCAGCCCCAGCATTTT. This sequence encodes CASRGQGASNQPQHF.

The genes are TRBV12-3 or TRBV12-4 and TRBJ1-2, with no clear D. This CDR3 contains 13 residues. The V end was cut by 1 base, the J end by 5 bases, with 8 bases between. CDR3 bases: TGTGCCAGCAGTTTAGTGGTGCGGTATGGCTACACCTTC. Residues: CASSLVVRYGYTF.

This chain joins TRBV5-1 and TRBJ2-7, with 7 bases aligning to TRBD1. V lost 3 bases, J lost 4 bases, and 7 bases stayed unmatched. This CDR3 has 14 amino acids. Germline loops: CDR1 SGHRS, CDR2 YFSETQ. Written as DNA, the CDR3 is TGCGCCAGCAGCTCTACAGGGGCCCCATACGAGCAGTACTTC. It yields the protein CASSSTGAPYEQYF.